This TCR beta chain comes out of a study of shared clonotypes between healthy human individuals. For the study at large: A donor's plate count was three for CD4 naive and three for CD4 memory; CD8 naive had two and CD8 memory one. Study-wide results and caveats: Non-shared clonotypes had lower generation probabilities than clonotypes shared by all four sorted-subset donors.

Using immunoSEQ multiplex PCR, the repertoire was profiled, and TCRdb retains in-frame clones only, with some absent. The sample holds 2,500,000 or so clones, approximately 93% seen once. The germline V and J ends were trimmed by 6 bases and 1 base, with 15 bases remaining between them. Germline lookup yields CDR1 MNHNS and CDR2 SASEGT. This CDR3 is built from 15 residues. On this clone itself: As yet, its antigen is unknown.

The donors, all of them Caucasian adults, lived in Nashville, Tennessee. The CD4+ fraction was divided into a CD45RA+ naive subset and a CD45RA-negative memory subset. Sequenced: naive CD4+ T cells from PBMCs. Subset specified: CD45RA+ positively selected. The receptor's source is a man aged 18 to 35 in good health. Some clones in this sample may be carry-over from other donors' samples. The V call is TRBV6-1, the J call TRBJ1-1; no clear D. DNA of the CDR3: TGTGCCAGCAGGATCGGAACTAATTCGAACACTGAAGCTTTCTTT. Translating it yields CASRIGTNSNTEAFF.